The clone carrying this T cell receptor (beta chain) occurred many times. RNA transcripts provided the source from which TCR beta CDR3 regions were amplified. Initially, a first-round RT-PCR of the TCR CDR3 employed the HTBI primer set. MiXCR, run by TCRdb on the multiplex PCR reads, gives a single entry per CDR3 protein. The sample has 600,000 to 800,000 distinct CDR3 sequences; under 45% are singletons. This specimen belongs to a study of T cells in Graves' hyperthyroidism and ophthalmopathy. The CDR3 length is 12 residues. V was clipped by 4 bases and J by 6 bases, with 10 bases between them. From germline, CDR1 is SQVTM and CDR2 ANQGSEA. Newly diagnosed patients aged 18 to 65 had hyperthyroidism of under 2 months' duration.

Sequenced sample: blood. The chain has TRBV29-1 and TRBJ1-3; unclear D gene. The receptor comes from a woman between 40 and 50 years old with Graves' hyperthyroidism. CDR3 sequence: CSVGPRENTIYF. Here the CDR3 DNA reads TGCAGCGTTGGACCCCGAGAAAACACCATATATTTT.